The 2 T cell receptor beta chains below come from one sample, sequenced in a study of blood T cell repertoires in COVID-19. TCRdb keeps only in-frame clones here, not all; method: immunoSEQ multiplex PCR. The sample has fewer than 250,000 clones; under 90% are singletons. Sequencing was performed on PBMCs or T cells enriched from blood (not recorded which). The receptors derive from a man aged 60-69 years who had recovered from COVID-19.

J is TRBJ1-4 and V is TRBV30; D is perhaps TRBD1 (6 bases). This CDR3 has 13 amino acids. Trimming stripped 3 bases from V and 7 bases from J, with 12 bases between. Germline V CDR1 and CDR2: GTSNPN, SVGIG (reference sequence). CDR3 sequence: CAWRANRVEKLFF. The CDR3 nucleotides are TGTGCCTGGAGGGCCAACAGGGTTGAAAAACTGTTTTTT.

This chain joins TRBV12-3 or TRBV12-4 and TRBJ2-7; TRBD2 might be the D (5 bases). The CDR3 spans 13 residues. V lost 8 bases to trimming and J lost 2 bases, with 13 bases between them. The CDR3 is CASGKVGAYEQYF. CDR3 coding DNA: TGTGCCAGCGGTAAAGTGGGAGCCTACGAGCAGTACTTC.